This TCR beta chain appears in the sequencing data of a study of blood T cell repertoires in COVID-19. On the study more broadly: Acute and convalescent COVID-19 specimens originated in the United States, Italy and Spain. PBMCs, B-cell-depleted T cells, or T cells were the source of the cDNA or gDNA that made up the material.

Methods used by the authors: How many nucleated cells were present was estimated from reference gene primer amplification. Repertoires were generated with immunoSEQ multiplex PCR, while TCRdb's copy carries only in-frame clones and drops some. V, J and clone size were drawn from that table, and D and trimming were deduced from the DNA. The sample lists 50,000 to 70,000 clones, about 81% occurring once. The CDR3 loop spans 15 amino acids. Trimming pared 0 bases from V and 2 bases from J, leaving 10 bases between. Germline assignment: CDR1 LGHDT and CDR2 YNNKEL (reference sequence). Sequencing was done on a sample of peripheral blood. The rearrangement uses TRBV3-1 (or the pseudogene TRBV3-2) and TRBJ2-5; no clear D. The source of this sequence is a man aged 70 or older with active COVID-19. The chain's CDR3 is CASSQDAAAQETQYF. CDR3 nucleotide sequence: TGTGCCAGCAGCCAAGACGCGGCGGCACAAGAGACCCAGTACTTC.